A selection of T cell receptor beta chains follows, all from one sample in a study of blood T cell repertoires in COVID-19. Sequenced by immunoSEQ multiplex PCR; TCRdb stores in-frame clones only, minus some. This sample has tens of thousands of clones, with about 90% found just once. The sequencing sample was made of peripheral blood. The receptors shown here come from a man aged 50 to 59 with active COVID-19. Each CDR3 is given with its conserved first and last residue. The D gene is left open where the match is weak. Size is omitted from some rows. Given values are once, few, many or a class for expanded clones.

J: TRBJ1-2; size: .; D: TRBD1; V: TRBV24-1; length: 16; CDR3: CATSDSPGQGLSGYTF; DNA: TGTGCCACCAGTGATTCCCCGGGACAGGGTTTGAGTGGCTACACCTTC
J: TRBJ2-1; size: .; D: TRBD2; V: TRBV7-3; length: 14; CDR3: CASSSAGGSNEQFF; DNA: TGTGCCAGCAGCTCAGCGGGAGGGTCCAATGAGCAGTTCTTC
J: TRBJ2-7; size: once; D: .; V: TRBV15; length: 15; CDR3: CATSRGTTLTYEQYF; DNA: TGTGCCACCAGCAGAGGGACTACCCTAACCTACGAGCAGTACTTC
J: TRBJ2-7; size: .; D: .; V: TRBV28; length: 13; CDR3: CASISQGGYEQYF; DNA: TGTGCCAGCATCTCACAGGGCGGCTACGAGCAGTACTTC
J: TRBJ2-5; size: once; D: .; V: TRBV11-2; length: 15; CDR3: CASSFSGLLKETQYF; DNA: TGTGCCAGCAGCTTCTCCGGACTCCTGAAAGAGACCCAGTACTTC
J: TRBJ2-1; size: once; D: TRBD2; V: TRBV5-4; length: 15; CDR3: CASSLAGGGYNEQFF; DNA: TGTGCCAGCAGCCTAGCGGGAGGGGGCTACAATGAGCAGTTCTTC
J: TRBJ1-1; size: few; D: TRBD1; V: TRBV5-4; length: 15; CDR3: CASSPYRGVNTEAFF; DNA: TGTGCCAGCAGCCCCTACAGGGGGGTGAACACTGAAGCTTTCTTT
J: TRBJ1-1; size: once; D: .; V: TRBV19; length: 13; CDR3: CASSIRGGNEAFF; DNA: TGTGCCAGTAGTATAAGGGGAGGGAATGAAGCTTTCTTT
J: TRBJ2-5; size: once; D: TRBD2; V: TRBV2; length: 16; CDR3: CASSRGTSGVRETQYF; DNA: TGTGCCAGCAGTAGGGGGACTAGCGGGGTAAGAGAGACCCAGTACTTC
J: TRBJ2-5; size: few; D: .; V: TRBV5-1; length: 15; CDR3: CASAFWGRGQETQYF; DNA: TGCGCCAGCGCTTTCTGGGGTAGGGGGCAAGAGACCCAGTACTTC
J: TRBJ2-1; size: .; D: .; V: TRBV27; length: 17; CDR3: CASSLKRGGAGRNEQFF; DNA: TGTGCCAGCAGTTTAAAAAGGGGGGGTGCTGGAAGAAATGAGCAGTTCTTC
J: TRBJ1-3; size: .; D: .; V: TRBV6-5; length: 11; CDR3: CASIIGNTIYF; DNA: TGTGCCAGCATTATTGGAAACACCATATATTTT
J: TRBJ2-5; size: .; D: .; V: TRBV4-2; length: 14; CDR3: CASSQTGTQETQYF; DNA: TGTGCCAGCAGCCAAACCGGGACTCAAGAGACCCAGTACTTC
J: TRBJ2-7; size: .; D: .; V: TRBV3-1/TRBV3-2; length: 13; CDR3: CASSQGLPYEQYF; DNA: TGTGCCAGCAGCCAAGGTCTCCCCTACGAGCAGTACTTC
J: TRBJ1-4; size: once; D: .; V: TRBV27; length: 14; CDR3: CASSLRQANEKLFF; DNA: TGTGCCAGCAGTCTACGACAGGCAAATGAAAAACTGTTTTTT
J: TRBJ2-3; size: .; D: .; V: TRBV5-6; length: 14; CDR3: CASSLAAGTDTQYF; DNA: TGTGCCAGCAGCTTGGCCGCAGGGACAGATACGCAGTATTTT
J: TRBJ1-2; size: .; D: TRBD1; V: TRBV10-2; length: 14; CDR3: CASSENRGSYGYTF; DNA: TGCGCCAGCAGTGAGAACAGGGGTTCTTATGGCTACACCTTC
J: TRBJ1-1; size: .; D: .; V: TRBV28; length: 16; CDR3: CASSSPGQMRNTEAFF; DNA: TGTGCCAGCAGTTCACCGGGACAAATGAGGAACACTGAAGCTTTCTTT
J: TRBJ2-3; size: .; D: .; V: TRBV7-2; length: 14; CDR3: CASSTRSKPDTQYF; DNA: TGTGCCAGCAGCACCCGGTCGAAACCAGATACGCAGTATTTT
J: TRBJ2-5; size: once; D: .; V: TRBV19; length: 15; CDR3: CASSTSGSGTETQYF; DNA: TGTGCCAGTAGTACTTCAGGGTCAGGAACGGAGACCCAGTACTTC
J: TRBJ1-6; size: .; D: .; V: TRBV28; length: 14; CDR3: CASSFRGFGSPLHF; DNA: TGTGCCAGCAGTTTTAGGGGGTTTGGTTCACCCCTCCACTTT
J: TRBJ2-1; size: .; D: TRBD2; V: TRBV5-1; length: 17; CDR3: CASSLGSGGAPGNEQFF; DNA: TGCGCCAGCAGCTTGGGTAGCGGGGGGGCTCCAGGCAATGAGCAGTTCTTC
J: TRBJ1-3; size: once; D: TRBD1; V: TRBV19; length: 16; CDR3: CASSKTGGLSGNTIYF; DNA: TGTGCCAGTAGTAAGACAGGGGGCCTCTCTGGAAACACCATATATTTT
J: TRBJ1-1; size: few; D: TRBD1; V: TRBV10-3; length: 16; CDR3: CAISDEAGQANTEAFF; DNA: TGTGCCATCAGTGATGAGGCGGGACAGGCGAACACTGAAGCTTTCTTT
J: TRBJ1-1; size: .; D: .; V: TRBV6-5; length: 12; CDR3: CASSYPDNVVFF; DNA: TGTGCCAGCAGTTACCCGGACAATGTAGTTTTCTTT
J: TRBJ1-1; size: .; D: TRBD1; V: TRBV3-1/TRBV3-2; length: 17; CDR3: CASSRAPERTGGTEAFF; DNA: TGTGCCAGCAGCCGAGCCCCAGAGCGGACAGGGGGCACTGAAGCTTTCTTT
J: TRBJ2-5; size: .; D: .; V: TRBV27; length: 13; CDR3: CASRGGAEETQYF; DNA: TGTGCCAGCAGGGGCGGGGCGGAAGAGACCCAGTACTTC
J: TRBJ2-1; size: .; D: .; V: TRBV9; length: 13; CDR3: CASSVALSNEQFF; DNA: TGTGCCAGCAGCGTAGCCCTCTCCAATGAGCAGTTCTTC
J: TRBJ2-3; size: .; D: TRBD2; V: TRBV28; length: 15; CDR3: CASNGRGEGTDTQYF; DNA: TGTGCCAGCAATGGGCGGGGGGAAGGCACAGATACGCAGTATTTT
J: TRBJ2-1; size: once; D: TRBD1; V: TRBV19; length: 15; CDR3: CASSWQGASGNEQFF; DNA: TGTGCCAGTAGTTGGCAGGGGGCCTCCGGCAATGAGCAGTTCTTC
J: TRBJ1-3; size: .; D: TRBD1; V: TRBV15; length: 16; CDR3: CATSREPTGVGNTIYF; DNA: TGTGCCACCAGCAGAGAACCGACAGGGGTGGGAAACACCATATATTTT
J: TRBJ2-7; size: .; D: .; V: TRBV3-1/TRBV3-2; length: 18; CDR3: CASSQGGRVGGASYEQYF; DNA: TGTGCCAGCAGCCAAGGAGGACGTGTTGGGGGGGCCTCCTACGAGCAGTACTTC
J: TRBJ1-1; size: .; D: .; V: TRBV10-3; length: 15; CDR3: CAISDTGHMNTEAFF; DNA: TGTGCCATCAGTGACACAGGACACATGAACACTGAAGCTTTCTTT
J: TRBJ2-7; size: .; D: .; V: TRBV7-7; length: 13; CDR3: CASSRTTDYEQYF; DNA: TGTGCTAGCAGCCGGACTACGGACTACGAGCAGTACTTC
J: TRBJ2-7; size: .; D: TRBD2; V: TRBV6-5; length: 15; CDR3: CASSRLAGGSYEQYF; DNA: TGTGCCAGCAGTAGACTAGCGGGAGGGTCCTACGAGCAGTACTTC
J: TRBJ1-5; size: .; D: TRBD1; V: TRBV5-8; length: 17; CDR3: CASSLVVGRGLNQPQHF; DNA: TGTGCCAGCAGCTTGGTGGTCGGCAGGGGGCTCAATCAGCCCCAGCATTTT
J: TRBJ1-1; size: once; D: TRBD1; V: TRBV27; length: 16; CDR3: CASSRQGASRFNEAFF; DNA: TGTGCCAGCAGTAGACAGGGGGCGTCTCGGTTTAATGAAGCTTTCTTT
J: TRBJ2-5; size: .; D: .; V: TRBV6-5; length: 13; CDR3: CASSYGRAETQYF; DNA: TGTGCCAGCAGTTACGGCAGGGCAGAGACCCAGTACTTC
J: TRBJ2-3; size: .; D: .; V: TRBV7-2; length: 13; CDR3: CASSLDGGDTQYF; DNA: TGTGCCAGCAGCTTAGACGGGGGAGATACGCAGTATTTT
J: TRBJ2-7; size: .; D: .; V: TRBV7-8; length: 15; CDR3: CASSLGSTTIYEQYF; DNA: TGTGCCAGCAGCTTAGGATCAACTACCATCTACGAGCAGTACTTC
J: TRBJ1-6; size: .; D: .; V: TRBV6-2/TRBV6-3; length: 14; CDR3: CASSLKGFPTPLHF; DNA: TGTGCCAGCAGCCTCAAGGGGTTCCCGACACCCCTCCACTTT